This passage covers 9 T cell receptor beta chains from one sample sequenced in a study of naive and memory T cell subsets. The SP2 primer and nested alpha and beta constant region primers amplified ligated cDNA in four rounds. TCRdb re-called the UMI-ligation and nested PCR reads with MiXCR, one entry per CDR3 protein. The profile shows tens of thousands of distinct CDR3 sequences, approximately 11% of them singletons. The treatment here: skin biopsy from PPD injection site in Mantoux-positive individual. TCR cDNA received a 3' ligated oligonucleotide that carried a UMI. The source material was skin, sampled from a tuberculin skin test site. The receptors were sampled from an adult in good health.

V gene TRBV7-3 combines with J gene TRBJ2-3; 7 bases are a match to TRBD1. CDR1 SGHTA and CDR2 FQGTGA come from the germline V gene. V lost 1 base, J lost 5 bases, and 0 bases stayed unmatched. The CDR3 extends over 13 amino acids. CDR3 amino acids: CASSLRDRDTQYF. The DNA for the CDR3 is TGTGCCAGCAGCTTAAGGGACAGAGATACGCAGTATTTT.

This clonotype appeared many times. The CDR3 DNA reads TGCAGTGCTAGAGATAGGGATTGGGCTGAAGCTTTCTTT. Translated, it gives CSARDRDWAEAFF. V is TRBV20-1 and J is TRBJ1-1; D uncertain. V was cut by 0 bases and J by 6 bases, with 11 bases left in between. Germline V gene lookup returns CDR1 DFQATT and CDR2 SNEGSKA (reference sequence). The CDR3 is 13 amino acids.

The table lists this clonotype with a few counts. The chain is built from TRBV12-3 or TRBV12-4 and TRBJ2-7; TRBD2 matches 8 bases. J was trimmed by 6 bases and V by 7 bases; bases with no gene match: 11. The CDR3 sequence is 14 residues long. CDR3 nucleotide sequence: TGTGCCAGCACCCGGGGGGCGCGGGGGGTCGAGCAGTACTTC. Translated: CASTRGARGVEQYF.

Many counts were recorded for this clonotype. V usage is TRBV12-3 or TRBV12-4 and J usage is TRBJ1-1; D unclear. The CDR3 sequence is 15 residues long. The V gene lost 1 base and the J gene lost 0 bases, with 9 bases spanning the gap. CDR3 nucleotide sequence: TGTGCCAGCAGTTTAGGGGCGCGTGTGAACACTGAAGCTTTCTTT. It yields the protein CASSLGARVNTEAFF.

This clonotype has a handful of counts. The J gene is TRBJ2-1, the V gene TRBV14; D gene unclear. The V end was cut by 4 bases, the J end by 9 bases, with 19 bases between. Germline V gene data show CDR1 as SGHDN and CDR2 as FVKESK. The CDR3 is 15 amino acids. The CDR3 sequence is CASSLQMSFRSEQFF. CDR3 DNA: TGTGCCAGCAGCCTTCAAATGTCTTTTAGGAGTGAGCAGTTCTTC.

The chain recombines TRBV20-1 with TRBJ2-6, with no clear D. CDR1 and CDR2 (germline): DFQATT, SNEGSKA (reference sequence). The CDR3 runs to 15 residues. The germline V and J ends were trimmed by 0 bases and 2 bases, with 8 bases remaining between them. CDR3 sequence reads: CSARDRSPGANVLTF. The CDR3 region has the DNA TGCAGTGCTAGAGATAGATCTCCTGGGGCCAACGTCCTGACTTTC.

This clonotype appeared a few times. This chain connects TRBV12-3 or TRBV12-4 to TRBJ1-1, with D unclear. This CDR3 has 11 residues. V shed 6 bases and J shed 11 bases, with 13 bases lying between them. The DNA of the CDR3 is TGTGCCAGCAGCCCGGAAAGCGCGGCTTTCTTT. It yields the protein CASSPESAAFF.

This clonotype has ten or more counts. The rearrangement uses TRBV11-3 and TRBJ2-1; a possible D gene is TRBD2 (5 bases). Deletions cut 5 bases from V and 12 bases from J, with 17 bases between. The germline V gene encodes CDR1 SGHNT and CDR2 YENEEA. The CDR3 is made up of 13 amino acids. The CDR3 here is CASSLTTARSQFF. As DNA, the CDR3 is TGTGCCAGCAGCCTGACTACAGCAAGGTCGCAGTTCTTC.

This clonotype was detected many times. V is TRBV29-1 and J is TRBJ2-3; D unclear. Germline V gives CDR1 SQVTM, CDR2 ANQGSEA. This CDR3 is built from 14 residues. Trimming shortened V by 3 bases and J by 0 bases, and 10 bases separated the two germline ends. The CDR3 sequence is CSVERGPSTDTQYF. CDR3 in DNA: TGCAGCGTTGAGCGCGGACCTAGCACAGATACGCAGTATTTT.